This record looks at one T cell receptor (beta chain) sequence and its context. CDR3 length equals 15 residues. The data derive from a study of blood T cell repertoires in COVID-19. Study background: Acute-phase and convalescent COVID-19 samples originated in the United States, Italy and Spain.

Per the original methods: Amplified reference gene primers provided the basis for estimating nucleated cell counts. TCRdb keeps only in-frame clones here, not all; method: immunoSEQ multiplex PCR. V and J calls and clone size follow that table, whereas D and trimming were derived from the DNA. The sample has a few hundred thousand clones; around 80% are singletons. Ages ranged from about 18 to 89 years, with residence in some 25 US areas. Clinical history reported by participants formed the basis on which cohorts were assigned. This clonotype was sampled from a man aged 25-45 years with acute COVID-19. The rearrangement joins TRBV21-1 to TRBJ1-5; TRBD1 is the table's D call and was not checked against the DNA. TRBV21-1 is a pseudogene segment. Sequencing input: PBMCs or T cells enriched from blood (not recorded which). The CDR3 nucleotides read TGTGCCAGCAGCAAAGTACAGGCCCCCAATCAGCCCCAGCATTTT. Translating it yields CASSKVQAPNQPQHF.